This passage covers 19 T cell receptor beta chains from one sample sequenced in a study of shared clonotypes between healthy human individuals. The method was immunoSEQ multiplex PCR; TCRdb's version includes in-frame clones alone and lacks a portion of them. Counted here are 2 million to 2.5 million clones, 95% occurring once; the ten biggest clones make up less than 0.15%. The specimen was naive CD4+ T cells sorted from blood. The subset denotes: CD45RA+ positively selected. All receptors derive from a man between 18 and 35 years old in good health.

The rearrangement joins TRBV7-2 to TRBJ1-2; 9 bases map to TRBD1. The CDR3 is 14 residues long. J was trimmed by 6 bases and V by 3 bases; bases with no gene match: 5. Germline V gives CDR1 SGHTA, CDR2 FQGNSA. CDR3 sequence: CASSFFTGGNGYTF. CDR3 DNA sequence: TGTGCCAGCAGCTTTTTCACAGGGGGCAATGGCTACACCTTC.

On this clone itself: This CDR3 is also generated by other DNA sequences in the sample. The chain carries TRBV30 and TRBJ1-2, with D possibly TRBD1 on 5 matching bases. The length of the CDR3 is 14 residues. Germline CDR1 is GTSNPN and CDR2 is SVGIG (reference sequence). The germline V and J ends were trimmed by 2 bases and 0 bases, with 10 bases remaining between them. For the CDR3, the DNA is TGTGCCTGGAGTCCTAGGGGAACTAACTATGGCTACACCTTC. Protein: CAWSPRGTNYGYTF. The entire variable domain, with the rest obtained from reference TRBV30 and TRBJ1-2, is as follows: SQTIHQWPATLVQPVGSPLSLECTVEGTSNPNLYWYRQAAGRGLQLLFYSVGIGQISSEVPQNLSASRPQDRQFILSSKKLLLSDSGFYLCAWSPRGTNYGYTFGSGTRLTVV.

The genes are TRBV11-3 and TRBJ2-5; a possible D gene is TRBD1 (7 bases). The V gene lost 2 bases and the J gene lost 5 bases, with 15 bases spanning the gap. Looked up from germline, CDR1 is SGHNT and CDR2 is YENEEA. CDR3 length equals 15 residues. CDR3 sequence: CASSLYPTGRETQYF. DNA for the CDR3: TGTGCCAGCAGCTTATATCCGACAGGGAGGGAGACCCAGTACTTC. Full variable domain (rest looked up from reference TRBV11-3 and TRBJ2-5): EAGVVQSPRYKIIEKKQPVAFWCNPISGHNTLYWYLQNLGQGPELLIRYENEEAVDDSQLPKDRFSAERLKGVDSTLKIQPAELGDSAVYLCASSLYPTGRETQYFGPGTRLLVL.

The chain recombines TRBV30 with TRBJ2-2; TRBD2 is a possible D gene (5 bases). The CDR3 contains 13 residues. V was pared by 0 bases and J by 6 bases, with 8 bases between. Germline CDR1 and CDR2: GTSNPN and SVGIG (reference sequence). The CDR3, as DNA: TGTGCCTGGAGTGTCGGGGTTCCCGGGGAGCTGTTTTTT. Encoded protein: CAWSVGVPGELFF.

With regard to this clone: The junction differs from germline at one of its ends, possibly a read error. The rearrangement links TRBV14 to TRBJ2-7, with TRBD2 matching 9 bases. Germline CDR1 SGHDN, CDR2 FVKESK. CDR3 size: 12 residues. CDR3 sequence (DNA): TGTGCCAGCAGCCAAGATTACGGACTAGCGTTTTTC. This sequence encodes CASSQDYGLAFF.

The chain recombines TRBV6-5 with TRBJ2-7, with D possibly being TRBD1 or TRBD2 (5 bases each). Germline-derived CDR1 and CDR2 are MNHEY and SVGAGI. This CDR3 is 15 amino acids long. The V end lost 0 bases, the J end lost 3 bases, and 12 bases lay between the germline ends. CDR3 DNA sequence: TGTGCCAGCAGTTACTCGGTCAGGGAGTTCTACGAGCAGTACTTC. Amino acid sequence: CASSYSVREFYEQYF.

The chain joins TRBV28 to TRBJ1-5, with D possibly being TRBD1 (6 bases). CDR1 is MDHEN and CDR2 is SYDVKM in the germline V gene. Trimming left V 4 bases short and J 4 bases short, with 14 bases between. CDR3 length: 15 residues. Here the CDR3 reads CASSSPTGINQPQHF. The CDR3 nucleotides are TGTGCCAGCAGTTCCCCCACAGGGATTAATCAGCCCCAGCATTTT.

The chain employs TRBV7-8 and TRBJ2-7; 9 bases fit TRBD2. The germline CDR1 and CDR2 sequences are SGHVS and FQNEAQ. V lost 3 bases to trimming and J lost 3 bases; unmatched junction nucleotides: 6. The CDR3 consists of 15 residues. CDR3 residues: CASSFLRTSVYEQYF. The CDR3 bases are TGTGCCAGCAGCTTTCTAAGGACTAGCGTCTACGAGCAGTACTTC.

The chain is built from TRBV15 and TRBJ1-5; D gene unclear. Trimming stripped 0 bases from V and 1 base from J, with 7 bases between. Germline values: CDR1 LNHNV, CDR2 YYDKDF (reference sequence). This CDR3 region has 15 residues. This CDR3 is CATSRDPGSNQPQHF. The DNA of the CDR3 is TGTGCCACCAGCAGAGATCCTGGAAGCAATCAGCCCCAGCATTTT.

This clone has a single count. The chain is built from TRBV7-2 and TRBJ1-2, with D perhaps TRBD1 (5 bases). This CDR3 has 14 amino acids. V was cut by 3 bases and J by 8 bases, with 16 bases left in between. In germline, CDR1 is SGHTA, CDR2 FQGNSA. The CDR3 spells CASSFEGRRGGYTF. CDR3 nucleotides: TGTGCCAGCAGCTTCGAGGGTAGAAGGGGAGGCTACACCTTC.

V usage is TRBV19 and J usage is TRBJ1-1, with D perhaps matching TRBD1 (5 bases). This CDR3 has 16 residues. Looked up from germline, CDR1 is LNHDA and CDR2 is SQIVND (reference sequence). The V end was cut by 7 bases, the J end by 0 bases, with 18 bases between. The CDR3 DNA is TGTGCCAGTAATAAGTTATGGGCGGGGGTGAACACTGAAGCTTTCTTT. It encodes CASNKLWAGVNTEAFF.

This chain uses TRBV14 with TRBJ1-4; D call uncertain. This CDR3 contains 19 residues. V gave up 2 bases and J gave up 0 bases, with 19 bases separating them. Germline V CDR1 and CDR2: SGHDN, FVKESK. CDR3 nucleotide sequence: TGTGCCAGCAGCCAAAGGATGTTCCTCACCGGCGCAACTAATGAAAAACTGTTTTTT. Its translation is CASSQRMFLTGATNEKLFF.

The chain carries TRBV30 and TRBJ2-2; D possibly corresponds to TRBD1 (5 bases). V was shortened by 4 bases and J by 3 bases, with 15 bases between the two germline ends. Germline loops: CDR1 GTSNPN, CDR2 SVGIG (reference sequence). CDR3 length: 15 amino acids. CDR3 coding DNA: TGTGCCTGGATACAGGAGAATACCTACACCGGGGAGCTGTTTTTT. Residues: CAWIQENTYTGELFF.

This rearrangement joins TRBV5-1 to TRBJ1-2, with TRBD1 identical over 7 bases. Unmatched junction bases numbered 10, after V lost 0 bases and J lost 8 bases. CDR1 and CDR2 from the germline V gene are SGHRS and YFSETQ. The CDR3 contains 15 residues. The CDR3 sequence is CASSLEGGGAGGYTF. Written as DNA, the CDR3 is TGCGCCAGCAGCTTGGAAGGAGGGGGCGCTGGCGGCTACACCTTC.

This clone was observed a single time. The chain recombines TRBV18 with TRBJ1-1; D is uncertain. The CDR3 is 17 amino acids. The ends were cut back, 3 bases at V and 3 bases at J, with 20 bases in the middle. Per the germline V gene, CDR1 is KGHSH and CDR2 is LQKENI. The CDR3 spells CASSPSLVGRRDTEAFF. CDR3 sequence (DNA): TGTGCCAGCTCACCTTCTCTTGTAGGGAGGCGGGACACTGAAGCTTTCTTT.

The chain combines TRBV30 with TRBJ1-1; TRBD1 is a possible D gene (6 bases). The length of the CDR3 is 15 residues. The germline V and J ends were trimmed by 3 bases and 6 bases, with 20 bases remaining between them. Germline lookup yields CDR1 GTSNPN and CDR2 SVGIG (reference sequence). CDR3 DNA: TGTGCCTGGAGGCCCAAAGGGGGGGCGAAATCTGAAGCTTTCTTT. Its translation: CAWRPKGGAKSEAFF.

The CDR3 coding sequence is TGTGCCAGCAGTCCAACAAAAAATGGCTACACCTTC. Amino acids: CASSPTKNGYTF. The rearrangement joins TRBV28 to TRBJ1-2; D not certain. V lost 5 bases and J 6 bases, leaving 10 bases between the germline ends. This CDR3 is built from 12 residues. Germline CDR1 MDHEN, CDR2 SYDVKM.

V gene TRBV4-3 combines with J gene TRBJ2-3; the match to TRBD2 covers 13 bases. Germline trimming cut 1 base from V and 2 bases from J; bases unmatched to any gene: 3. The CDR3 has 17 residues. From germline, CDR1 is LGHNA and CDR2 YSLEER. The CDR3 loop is CASSQGLAGGATDTQYF. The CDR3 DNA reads TGCGCCAGCAGCCAAGGACTAGCGGGAGGTGCCACAGATACGCAGTATTTT.

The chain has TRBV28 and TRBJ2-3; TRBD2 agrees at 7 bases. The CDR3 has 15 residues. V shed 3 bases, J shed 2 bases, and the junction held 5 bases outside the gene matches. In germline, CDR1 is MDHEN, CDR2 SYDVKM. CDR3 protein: CASSFDAGDTDTQYF. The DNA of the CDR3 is TGTGCCAGCAGTTTTGATGCGGGAGACACAGATACGCAGTATTTT.